This T cell receptor beta chain was retrieved from a study of blood T cell repertoires in COVID-19. Study-wide background: The United States, Italy and Spain were the sources of the acute and convalescent COVID-19 samples. Sources were T cells, B-cell-depleted T cells, or PBMCs; the material itself was cDNA or gDNA.

Germline V gene data show CDR1 as SGHVS and CDR2 as FNYEAQ. There are 15 residues in the CDR3. V dropped 5 bases and J dropped 2; count of bases not matched to a gene: 8. In the original processing: Researchers report that nucleated cell counts were estimated from reference gene primer amplification. Method: immunoSEQ multiplex PCR; TCRdb's copy keeps in-frame clones and lacks some. Clone size and the V and J calls come from that table; the DNA yielded D and trimming. The sample lists under 200,000 clones, more than 85% seen once, with 0.5% to 0.65% in the top ten. The source is a man aged 50 or older with acute or convalescent COVID-19. Sequencing used peripheral blood. The chain joins TRBV7-6 to TRBJ2-7; TRBD1 matches 8 bases. Written as DNA, the CDR3 is TGTGCCAGCAGCCCGGGGACAGGTTCAGCCTACGAGCAGTACTTC. Its protein is CASSPGTGSAYEQYF. Looking up the rest from reference TRBV7-6 and TRBJ2-7 gives the full variable domain: GAGVSQSPRYKVTKRGQDVALRCDPISGHVSLYWYRQALGQGPEFLTYFNYEAQQDKSGLPNDRFSAERPEGSISTLTIQRTEQRDSAMYRCASSPGTGSAYEQYFGPGTRLTVT.